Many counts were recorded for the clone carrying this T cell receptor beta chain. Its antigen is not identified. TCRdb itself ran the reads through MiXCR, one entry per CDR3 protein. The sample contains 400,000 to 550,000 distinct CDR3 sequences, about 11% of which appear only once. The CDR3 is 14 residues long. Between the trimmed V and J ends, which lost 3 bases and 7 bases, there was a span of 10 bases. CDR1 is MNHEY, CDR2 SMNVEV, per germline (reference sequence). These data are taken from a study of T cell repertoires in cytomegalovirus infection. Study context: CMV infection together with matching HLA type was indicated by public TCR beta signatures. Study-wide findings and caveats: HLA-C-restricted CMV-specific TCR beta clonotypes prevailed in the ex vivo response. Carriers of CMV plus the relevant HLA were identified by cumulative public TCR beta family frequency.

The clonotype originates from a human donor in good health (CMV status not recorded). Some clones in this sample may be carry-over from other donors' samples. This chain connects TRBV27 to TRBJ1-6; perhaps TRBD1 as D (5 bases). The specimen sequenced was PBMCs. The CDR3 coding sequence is TGTGCCAGCAGTTTGGAGGGACGCAATTCACCCCTCCACTTT. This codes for CASSLEGRNSPLHF.